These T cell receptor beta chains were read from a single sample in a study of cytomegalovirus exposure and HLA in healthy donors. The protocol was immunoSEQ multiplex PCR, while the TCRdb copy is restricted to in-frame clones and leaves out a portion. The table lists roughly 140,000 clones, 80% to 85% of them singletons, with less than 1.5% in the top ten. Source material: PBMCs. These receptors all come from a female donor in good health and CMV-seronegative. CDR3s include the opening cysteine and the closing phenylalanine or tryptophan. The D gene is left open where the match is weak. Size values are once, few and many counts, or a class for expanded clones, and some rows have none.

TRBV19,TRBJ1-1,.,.,TGTGCCAGTAGCAGGGGCTCGCCCGGGGCTATGAACACTGAAGCTTTCTTT,CASSRGSPGAMNTEAFF
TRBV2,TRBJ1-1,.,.,TGTGCCAGCAGTGTAGTGAACACTGAAGCTTTCTTT,CASSVVNTEAFF
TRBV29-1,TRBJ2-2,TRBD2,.,TGCAGCGCTTGCGGGCGGGAGGGGAACACCGGGGAGCTGTTTTTT,CSACGREGNTGELFF
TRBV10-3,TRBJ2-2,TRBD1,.,TGTGCCACGAATCCCGGGACAGTCACCGGGGAGCTGTTTTTT,CATNPGTVTGELFF
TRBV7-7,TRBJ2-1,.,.,TGTGCTAGCAGCCTAAGCACCTACAATGAGCAGTTCTTC,CASSLSTYNEQFF
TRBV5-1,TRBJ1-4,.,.,TGCGCCAGCGGCCTCTCAAATGAAAAACTGTTTTTT,CASGLSNEKLFF
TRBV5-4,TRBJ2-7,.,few,TGTGCCAGCAGCTTCGGGAACTCCTACGAGCAGTACTTC,CASSFGNSYEQYF
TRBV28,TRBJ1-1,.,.,TGTGCCAGCAGTTTAATATCCACTGAAGCTTTCTTT,CASSLISTEAFF
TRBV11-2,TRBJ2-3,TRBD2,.,TGTGCCAGCGGACGGGGACTAGCGGACATCGATACGCAGTATTTT,CASGRGLADIDTQYF
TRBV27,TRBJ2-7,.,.,TGTGCCAGCAGTGCCAGGGCATCCTACGAGCAGTACTTC,CASSARASYEQYF
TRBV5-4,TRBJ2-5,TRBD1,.,TGTGCCAGCAGCTCCCGACAGGGTGAAGAGACCCAGTACTTC,CASSSRQGEETQYF
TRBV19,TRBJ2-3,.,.,TGTGCCAGTAGTCACCCGGGGGATACGCAGTATTTT,CASSHPGDTQYF
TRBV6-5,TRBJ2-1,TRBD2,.,TGTGCCAGCAGGGGACTAGAACTTCCCAATGAGCAGTTCTTC,CASRGLELPNEQFF
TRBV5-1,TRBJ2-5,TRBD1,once,TGCGCCAGCAGCTCCGGGACAGGGACGGAGACCCAGTACTTC,CASSSGTGTETQYF
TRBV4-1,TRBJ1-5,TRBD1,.,TGCGCCAGCAGCCCTGGGACAGGGGGTAGTAATCAGCCCCAGCATTTT,CASSPGTGGSNQPQHF
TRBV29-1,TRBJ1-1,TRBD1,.,TGCAGCGTCCGGACAGGGTGGAGCACTGAAGCTTTCTTT,CSVRTGWSTEAFF
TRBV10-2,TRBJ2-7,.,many,TGCGCCAGCAGTTTGGGACTGACCTACGAGCAGTACTTC,CASSLGLTYEQYF
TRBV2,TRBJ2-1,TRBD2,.,TGTGCCAGCAGTGAACGGTCGGGAGGGCCCTACAATGAGCAGTTCTTC,CASSERSGGPYNEQFF
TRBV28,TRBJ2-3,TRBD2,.,TGTGCCACGCGACTAGCGGGGGACTACACAGATACGCAGTATTTT,CATRLAGDYTDTQYF
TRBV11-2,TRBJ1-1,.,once,TGTGCCAGCAGCCAACTTGGGGGGAGCACTGAAGCTTTCTTT,CASSQLGGSTEAFF
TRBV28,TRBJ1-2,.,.,TGTGCCAGCAGTTTGGGGGGTAGCGTCGATGGCTACACCTTC,CASSLGGSVDGYTF
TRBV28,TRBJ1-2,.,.,TGTGCCAGCAGTTTCTCGACAGCAAACTATGGCTACACCTTC,CASSFSTANYGYTF
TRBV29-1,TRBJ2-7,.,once,TGCAGCGTTGCCAACAGGGGACTTTACGAGCAGTACTTC,CSVANRGLYEQYF
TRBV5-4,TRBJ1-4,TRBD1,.,TGTGCCAGCAGCTTGGCTGCGGGACAGGTCCCCTCAACTAATGAAAAACTGTTTTTT,CASSLAAGQVPSTNEKLFF
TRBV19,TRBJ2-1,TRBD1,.,TGTGCCAGTAGTTTCTTTACCACAGGGGGTGAGCAGTTCTTC,CASSFFTTGGEQFF
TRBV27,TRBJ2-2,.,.,TGTGCCAGCAGTTTCAGTGGGGGGTTCGGGGAGCTGTTTTTT,CASSFSGGFGELFF
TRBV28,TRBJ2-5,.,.,TGTGCCAGCAGTTTGACGGCGCCGAGGGAGACCCAGTACTTC,CASSLTAPRETQYF
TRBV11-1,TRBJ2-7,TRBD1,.,TGTGCCAGCAGCTCCACCCTGACAGGGGGCCGGGAGCAGTACTTC,CASSSTLTGGREQYF
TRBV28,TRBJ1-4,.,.,TGTGCCAGCAGGGAACAGGGTGATGAAAAACTGTTTTTT,CASREQGDEKLFF
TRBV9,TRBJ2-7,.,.,TGTGCCAGCAGCGGACTAACCTACGAGCAGTACTTC,CASSGLTYEQYF
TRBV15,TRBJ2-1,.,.,TGTGCCACCAGCAGCCATAATGAGCAGTTCTTC,CATSSHNEQFF
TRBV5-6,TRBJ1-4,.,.,TGTGCCAGCATCCGGGGGGGATCAACTAATGAAAAACTGTTTTTT,CASIRGGSTNEKLFF
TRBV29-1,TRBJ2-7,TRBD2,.,TGCAGCGTGCTGGGACTAGCGGGTGCCTACGAGCAGTACTTC,CSVLGLAGAYEQYF
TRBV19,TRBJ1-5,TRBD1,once,TGTGCCAGTAGTCAGGGGGGCATAAGCAATCAGCCCCAGCATTTT,CASSQGGISNQPQHF
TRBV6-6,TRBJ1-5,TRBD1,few,TGTGCCAGCAGTACAGGGGACAGGGGTTATCAGCCCCAGCATTTT,CASSTGDRGYQPQHF
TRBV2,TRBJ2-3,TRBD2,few,TGTGCCAGCAGTCGGGATAGCGGGAGGGCCGGAGATACGCAGTATTTT,CASSRDSGRAGDTQYF
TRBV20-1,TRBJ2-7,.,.,TGCAGTGCTAGAGATTCGGCGGAACAGTACTTC,CSARDSAEQYF
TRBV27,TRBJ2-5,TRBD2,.,TGTGCCAGCAGTTTATCTTCAGCGGGAATCCAAGAGACCCAGTACTTC,CASSLSSAGIQETQYF
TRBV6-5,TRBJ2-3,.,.,TGTGCCAGCAAAACCTTACAGGGCACAGATACGCAGTATTTT,CASKTLQGTDTQYF
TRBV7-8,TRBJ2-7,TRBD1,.,TGTGCCAGCAGCGAACAGGGGCCCTCCTACGAGCAGTACTTC,CASSEQGPSYEQYF
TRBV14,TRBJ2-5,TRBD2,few,TGTGCCAGCAGCCAAGACTGGGTATCCGGGAGGGAGGAGACCCAGTACTTC,CASSQDWVSGREETQYF
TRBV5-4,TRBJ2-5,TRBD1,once,TGTGCCAGCAGCTCGGGACAGCGCCAAGAGACCCAGTACTTC,CASSSGQRQETQYF